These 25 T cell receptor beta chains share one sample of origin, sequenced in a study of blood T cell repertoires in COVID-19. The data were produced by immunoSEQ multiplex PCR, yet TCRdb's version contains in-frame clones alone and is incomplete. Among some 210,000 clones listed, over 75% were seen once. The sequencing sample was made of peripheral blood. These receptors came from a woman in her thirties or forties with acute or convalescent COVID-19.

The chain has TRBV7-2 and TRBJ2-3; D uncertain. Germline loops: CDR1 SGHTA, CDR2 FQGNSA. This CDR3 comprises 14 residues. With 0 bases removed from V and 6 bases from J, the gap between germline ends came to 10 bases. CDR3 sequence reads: CASSLAQRADTQYF. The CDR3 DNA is TGTGCCAGCAGCTTAGCGCAGCGAGCGGATACGCAGTATTTT.

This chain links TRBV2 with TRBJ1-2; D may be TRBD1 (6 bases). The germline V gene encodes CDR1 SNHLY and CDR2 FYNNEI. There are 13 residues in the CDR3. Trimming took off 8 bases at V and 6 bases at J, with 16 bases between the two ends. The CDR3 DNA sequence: TGTGCCAGCGCAGGGGTGGGTGCGGATGGCTACACCTTC. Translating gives CASAGVGADGYTF.

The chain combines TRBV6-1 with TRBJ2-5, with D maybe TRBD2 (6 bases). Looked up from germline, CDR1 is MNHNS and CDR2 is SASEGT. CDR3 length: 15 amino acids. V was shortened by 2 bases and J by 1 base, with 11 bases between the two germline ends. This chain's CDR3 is CASSELAGLQETQYF. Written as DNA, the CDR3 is TGTGCCAGCAGTGAACTGGCGGGGCTCCAAGAGACCCAGTACTTC.

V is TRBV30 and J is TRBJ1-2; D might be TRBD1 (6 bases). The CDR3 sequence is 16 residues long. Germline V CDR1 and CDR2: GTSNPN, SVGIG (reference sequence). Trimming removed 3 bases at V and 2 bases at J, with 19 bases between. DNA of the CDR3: TGTGCCTGGAGCCTCCTCAGGGGAGTGGTGAACTATGGCTACACCTTC. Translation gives CAWSLLRGVVNYGYTF. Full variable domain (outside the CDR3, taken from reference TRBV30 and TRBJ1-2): SQTIHQWPATLVQPVGSPLSLECTVEGTSNPNLYWYRQAAGRGLQLLFYSVGIGQISSEVPQNLSASRPQDRQFILSSKKLLLSDSGFYLCAWSLLRGVVNYGYTFGSGTRLTVV.

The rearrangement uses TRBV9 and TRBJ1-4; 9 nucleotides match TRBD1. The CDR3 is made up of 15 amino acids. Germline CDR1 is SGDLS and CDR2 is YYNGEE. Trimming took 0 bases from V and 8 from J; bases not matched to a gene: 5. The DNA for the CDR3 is TGTGCCAGCAGCGTAGCACAGGGGGCCGGGGAAAAACTGTTTTTT. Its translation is CASSVAQGAGEKLFF.

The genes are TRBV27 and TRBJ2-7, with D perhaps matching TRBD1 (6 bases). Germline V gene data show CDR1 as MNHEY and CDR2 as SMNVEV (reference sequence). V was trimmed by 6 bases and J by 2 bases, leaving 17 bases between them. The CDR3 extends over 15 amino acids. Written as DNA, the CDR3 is TGTGCCAGCAGGGAAAACAGGGTGGGAGCCTACGAGCAGTACGTC. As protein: CASRENRVGAYEQYV.

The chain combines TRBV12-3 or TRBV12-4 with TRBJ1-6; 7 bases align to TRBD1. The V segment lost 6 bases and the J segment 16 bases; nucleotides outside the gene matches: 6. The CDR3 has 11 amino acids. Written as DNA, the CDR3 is TGTGCCAGCAGGGGACAGACGGAGCTCCACTTT. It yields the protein CASRGQTELHF.

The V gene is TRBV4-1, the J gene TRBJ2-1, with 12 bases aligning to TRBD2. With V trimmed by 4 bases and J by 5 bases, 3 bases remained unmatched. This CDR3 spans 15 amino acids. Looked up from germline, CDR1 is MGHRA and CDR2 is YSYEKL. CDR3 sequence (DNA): TGCGCCAGCAGCCGGACTAGCGGGGTCCACAATGAGCAGTTCTTC. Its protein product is CASSRTSGVHNEQFF.

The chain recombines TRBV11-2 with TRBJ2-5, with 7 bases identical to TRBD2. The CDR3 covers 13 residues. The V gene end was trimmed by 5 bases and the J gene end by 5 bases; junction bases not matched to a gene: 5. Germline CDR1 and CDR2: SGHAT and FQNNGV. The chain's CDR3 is CASSPMGGETQYF. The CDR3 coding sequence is TGTGCCAGCAGCCCCATGGGGGGGGAGACCCAGTACTTC.

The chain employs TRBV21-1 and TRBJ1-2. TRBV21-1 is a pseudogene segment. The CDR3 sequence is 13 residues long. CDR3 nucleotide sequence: TGTGCCAGTAATAAAGCTCCCCGGGATGGCTACACCTTC. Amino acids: CASNKAPRDGYTF.

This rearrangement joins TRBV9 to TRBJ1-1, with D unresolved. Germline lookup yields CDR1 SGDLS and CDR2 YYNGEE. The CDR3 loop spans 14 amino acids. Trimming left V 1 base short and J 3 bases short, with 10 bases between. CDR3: CASSVSSGHTEAFF. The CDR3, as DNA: TGTGCCAGCAGCGTATCGTCAGGTCACACTGAAGCTTTCTTT. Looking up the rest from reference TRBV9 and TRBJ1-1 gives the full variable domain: DSGVTQTPKHLITATGQRVTLRCSPRSGDLSVYWYQQSLDQGLQFLIQYYNGEERAKGNILERFSAQQFPDLHSELNLSSLELGDSALYFCASSVSSGHTEAFFGQGTRLTVV.

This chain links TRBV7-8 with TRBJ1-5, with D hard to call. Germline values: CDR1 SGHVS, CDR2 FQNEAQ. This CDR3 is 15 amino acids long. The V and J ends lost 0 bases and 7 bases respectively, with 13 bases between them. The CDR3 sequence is CASSLALQTGQPQHF. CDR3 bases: TGTGCCAGCAGCTTAGCGCTTCAGACGGGGCAGCCCCAGCATTTT.

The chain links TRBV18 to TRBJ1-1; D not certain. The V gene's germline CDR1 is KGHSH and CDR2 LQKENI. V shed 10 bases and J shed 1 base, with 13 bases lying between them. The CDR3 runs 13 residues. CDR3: CATNGGGNTEAFF. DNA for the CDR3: TGTGCCACAAACGGAGGAGGGAACACTGAAGCTTTCTTT. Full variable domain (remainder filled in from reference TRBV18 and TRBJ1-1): NAGVMQNPRHLVRRRGQEARLRCSPMKGHSHVYWYRQLPEEGLKFMVYLQKENIIDESGMPKERFSAEFPKEGPSILRIQQVVRGDSAAYFCATNGGGNTEAFFGQGTRLTVV.

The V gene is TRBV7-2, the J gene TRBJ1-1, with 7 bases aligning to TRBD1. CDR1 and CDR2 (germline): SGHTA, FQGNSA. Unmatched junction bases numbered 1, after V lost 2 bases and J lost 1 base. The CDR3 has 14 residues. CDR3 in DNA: TGTGCCAGCAGCTTAAACAGGGGGAACACTGAAGCTTTCTTT. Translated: CASSLNRGNTEAFF. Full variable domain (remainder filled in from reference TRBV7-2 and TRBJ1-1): GAGVSQSPSNKVTEKGKDVELRCDPISGHTALYWYRQSLGQGLEFLIYFQGNSAPDKSGLPSDRFSAERTGGSVSTLTIQRTQQEDSAVYLCASSLNRGNTEAFFGQGTRLTVV.

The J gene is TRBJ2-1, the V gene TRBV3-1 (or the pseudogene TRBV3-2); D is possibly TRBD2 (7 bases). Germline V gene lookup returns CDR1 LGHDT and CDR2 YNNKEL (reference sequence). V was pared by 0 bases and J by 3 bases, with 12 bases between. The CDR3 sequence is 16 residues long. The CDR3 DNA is TGTGCCAGCAGCCAAGAGACGGGGGGCAACTACAATGAGCAGTTCTTC. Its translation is CASSQETGGNYNEQFF.

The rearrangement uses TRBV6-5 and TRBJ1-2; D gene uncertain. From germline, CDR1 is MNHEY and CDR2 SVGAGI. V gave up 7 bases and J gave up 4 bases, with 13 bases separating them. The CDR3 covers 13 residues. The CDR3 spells CASTTGSSYGYTF. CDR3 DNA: TGTGCCAGCACCACGGGGAGCAGCTATGGCTACACCTTC.

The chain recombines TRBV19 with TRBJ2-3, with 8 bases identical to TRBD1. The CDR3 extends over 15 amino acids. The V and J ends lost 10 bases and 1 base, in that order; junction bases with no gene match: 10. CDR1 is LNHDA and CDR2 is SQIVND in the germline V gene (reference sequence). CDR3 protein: CATRGTGGRTDTQYF. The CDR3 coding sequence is TGTGCCACGAGGGGGACAGGCGGCCGCACAGATACGCAGTATTTT. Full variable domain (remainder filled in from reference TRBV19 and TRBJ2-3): DGGITQSPKYLFRKEGQNVTLSCEQNLNHDAMYWYRQDPGQGLRLIYYSQIVNDFQKGDIAEGYSVSREKKESFPLTVTSAQKNPTAFYLCATRGTGGRTDTQYFGPGTRLTVL.

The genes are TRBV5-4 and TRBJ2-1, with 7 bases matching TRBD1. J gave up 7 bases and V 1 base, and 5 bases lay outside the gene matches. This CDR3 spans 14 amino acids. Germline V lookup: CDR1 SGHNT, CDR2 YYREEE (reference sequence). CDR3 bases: TGTGCCAGCAGCTTGTTGCAGGGGGTAAATGAGCAGTTCTTC. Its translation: CASSLLQGVNEQFF.

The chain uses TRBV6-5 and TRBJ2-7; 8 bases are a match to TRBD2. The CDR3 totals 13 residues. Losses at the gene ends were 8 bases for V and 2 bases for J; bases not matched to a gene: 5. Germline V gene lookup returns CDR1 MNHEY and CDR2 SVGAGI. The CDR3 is CASSGGTTYEQYV. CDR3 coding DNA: TGTGCCAGCTCGGGGGGGACCACCTACGAGCAGTACGTC.

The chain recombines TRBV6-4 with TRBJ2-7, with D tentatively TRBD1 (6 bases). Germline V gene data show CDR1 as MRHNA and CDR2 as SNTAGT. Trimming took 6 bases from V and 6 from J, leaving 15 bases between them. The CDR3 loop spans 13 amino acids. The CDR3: CASSEGRGTEQYV. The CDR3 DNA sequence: TGTGCCAGCAGCGAGGGCAGGGGTACCGAGCAGTACGTC.

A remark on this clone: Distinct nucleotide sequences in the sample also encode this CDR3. In DNA form, the CDR3 reads TGTGCCAGCAGCCAAGCAGGGAACAATGAGCAGTTCTTC. It codes for CASSQAGNNEQFF. J is TRBJ2-1 and V is TRBV3-1 (or the pseudogene TRBV3-2); possible D gene TRBD1, 5 bases. This CDR3 is built from 13 residues. Germline values: CDR1 LGHDT, CDR2 YNNKEL (reference sequence). Deletions cut 1 base from V and 5 bases from J, with 6 bases between.

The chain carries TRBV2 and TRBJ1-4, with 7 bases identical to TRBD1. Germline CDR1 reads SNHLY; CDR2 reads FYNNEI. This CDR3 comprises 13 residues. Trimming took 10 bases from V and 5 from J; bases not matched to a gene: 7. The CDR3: CAIETGSNEKLFF. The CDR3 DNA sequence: TGTGCCATAGAGACAGGGAGCAATGAAAAACTGTTTTTT. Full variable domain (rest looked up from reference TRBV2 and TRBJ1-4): EPEVTQTPSHQVTQMGQEVILRCVPISNHLYFYWYRQILGQKVEFLVSFYNNEISEKSEIFDDQFSVERPDGSNFTLKIRSTKLEDSAMYFCAIETGSNEKLFFGSGTQLSVL.

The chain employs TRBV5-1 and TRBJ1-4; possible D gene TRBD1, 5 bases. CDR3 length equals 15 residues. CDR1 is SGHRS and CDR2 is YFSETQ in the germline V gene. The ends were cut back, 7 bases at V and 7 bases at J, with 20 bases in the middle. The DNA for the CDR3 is TGCGCCAGCCAAGCGGGGCTCAGTCGTGGTGAAAAACTGTTTTTT. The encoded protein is CASQAGLSRGEKLFF.

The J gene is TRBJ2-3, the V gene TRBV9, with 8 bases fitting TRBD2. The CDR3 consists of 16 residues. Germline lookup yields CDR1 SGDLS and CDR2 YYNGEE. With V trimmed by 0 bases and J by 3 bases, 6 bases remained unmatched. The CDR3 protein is CASSVEGGTRTDTQYF. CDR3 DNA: TGTGCCAGCAGCGTAGAAGGTGGGACTAGGACAGATACGCAGTATTTT.

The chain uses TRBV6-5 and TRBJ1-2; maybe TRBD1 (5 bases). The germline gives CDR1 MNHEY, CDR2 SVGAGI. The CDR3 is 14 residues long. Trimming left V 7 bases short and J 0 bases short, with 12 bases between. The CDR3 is CASNEQAANYGYTF. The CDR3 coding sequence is TGTGCCAGCAACGAACAGGCTGCTAACTATGGCTACACCTTC.